The clone carrying this TCR beta chain was recorded once. The antigen is unknown. CDR3 size: 15 residues. CDR1 and CDR2 (germline): PRHDT, FYEKMQ (reference sequence). Trimming at V came to 0 bases and at J to 6 bases, leaving 4 bases not matched to a gene. Produced via immunoSEQ multiplex PCR; TCRdb's table is partial and in-frame only. The data show roughly 120,000 clones, over 80% seen once. This record comes from a study of T cell responses to AZD1222 COVID-19 vaccine. Study-wide results and caveats: Donors skewed white British and female; clonal diversity was possibly underestimated. Spike-specific TCR depth and breadth grew after two AZD1222 doses. Baseline testing showed seropositivity in only six or seven AZD1222 recipients. As reported, nearly half of all spike-specific TCRs target variant regions that are unmutated.

This receptor was identified in an adult in good health. The rearrangement uses TRBV13 and TRBJ2-7; 11 bases agree with TRBD2. This specimen was peripheral blood, taken on day 0 of AZD1222 vaccination. The CDR3 protein is CASSLGLAGVVEQYF. The DNA of the CDR3 is TGTGCCAGCAGCTTAGGACTAGCGGGAGTTGTCGAGCAGTACTTC.